The entry below describes one TCR beta chain. Its antigen remains unknown. The V gene's germline CDR1 is SGHAT and CDR2 FQNNGV. J was trimmed by 7 bases and V by 5 bases; bases with no gene match: 10. The CDR3 spans 14 residues. This entry comes from a study of T cells after yellow fever vaccination. A universal primer site and UMIs were added as TCR cDNA was made by 5'RACE template switching. TCRdb called the 5' RACE reads again in MiXCR, with one record for every CDR3 protein. The sample has more than 80,000 distinct CDR3 sequences, under 7% seen once. Findings of the study overall: Once the booster was given, most primary-vaccination clones reappeared, at about 97% for CD4 and around 90% for CD8. Abundant contaminating clonotypes from the bulk population could appear in FACS-sorted repertoires.

This TCR derives from a young man who received the YFV17D yellow fever vaccine. This sample comprised CD8+ T cells sorted from PBMCs, obtained 10 days after the yellow fever booster vaccination. The J gene is TRBJ2-5, the V gene TRBV11-2, with TRBD2 identical over 7 bases. In DNA form, the CDR3 reads TGTGCCAGCAGCCCTGAGTTGGGGGGGGGGACCCAGTACTTC. Amino acid sequence: CASSPELGGGTQYF.